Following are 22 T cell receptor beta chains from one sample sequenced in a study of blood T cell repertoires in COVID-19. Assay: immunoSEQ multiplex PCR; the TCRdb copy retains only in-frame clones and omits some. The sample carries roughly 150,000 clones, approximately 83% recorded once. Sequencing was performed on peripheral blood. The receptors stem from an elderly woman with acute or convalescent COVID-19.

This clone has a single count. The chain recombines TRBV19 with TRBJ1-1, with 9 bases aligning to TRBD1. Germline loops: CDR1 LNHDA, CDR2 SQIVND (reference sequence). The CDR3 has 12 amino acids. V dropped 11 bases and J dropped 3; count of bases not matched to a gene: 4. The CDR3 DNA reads TGTGCCGCGAGGGACAGGGACACTGAAGCTTTCTTT. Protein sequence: CAARDRDTEAFF.

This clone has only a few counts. CDR3 residues: CASSPNPGGQETNYGYTF. In nucleotides, the CDR3 is TGTGCCAGCAGCCCAAACCCCGGGGGACAGGAGACGAACTATGGCTACACCTTC. The rearrangement uses TRBV7-2 and TRBJ1-2; 8 bases are shared with TRBD1. The J segment lost 2 bases and the V segment lost 5 bases, leaving 16 bases of the junction unmatched. Per germline, CDR1 SGHTA and CDR2 FQGNSA. The CDR3 consists of 18 residues.

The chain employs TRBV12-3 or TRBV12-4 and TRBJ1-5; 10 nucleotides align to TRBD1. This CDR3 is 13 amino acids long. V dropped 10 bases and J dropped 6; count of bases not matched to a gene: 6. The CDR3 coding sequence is TGTGCCACTACCCGGGACAGGGGTCAGCCCCAGCATTTT. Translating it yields CATTRDRGQPQHF.

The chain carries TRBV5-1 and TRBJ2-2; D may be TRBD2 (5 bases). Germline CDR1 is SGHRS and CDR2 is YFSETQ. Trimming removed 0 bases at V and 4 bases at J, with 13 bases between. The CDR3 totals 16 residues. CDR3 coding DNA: TGCGCCAGCAGCTTGGCTCATGGAGGAACCACCGGGGAGCTGTTTTTT. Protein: CASSLAHGGTTGELFF. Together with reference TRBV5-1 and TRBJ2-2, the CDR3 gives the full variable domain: KAGVTQTPRYLIKTRGQQVTLSCSPISGHRSVSWYQQTPGQGLQFLFEYFSETQRNKGNFPGRFSGRQFSNSRSEMNVSTLELGDSALYLCASSLAHGGTTGELFFGEGSRLTVL.

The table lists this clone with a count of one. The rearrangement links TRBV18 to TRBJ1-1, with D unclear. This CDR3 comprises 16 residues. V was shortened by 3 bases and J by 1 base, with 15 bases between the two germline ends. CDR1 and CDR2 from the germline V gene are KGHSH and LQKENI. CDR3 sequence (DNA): TGTGCCAGCTCACCGGACGGGGTATTATCGAACACTGAAGCTTTCTTT. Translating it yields CASSPDGVLSNTEAFF.

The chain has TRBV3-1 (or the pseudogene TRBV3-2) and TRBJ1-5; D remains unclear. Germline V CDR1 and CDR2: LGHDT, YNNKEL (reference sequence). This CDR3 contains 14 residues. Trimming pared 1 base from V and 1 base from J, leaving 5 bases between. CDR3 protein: CASSQAGSNQPQHF. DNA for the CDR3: TGTGCCAGCAGCCAAGCGGGGAGCAATCAGCCCCAGCATTTT.

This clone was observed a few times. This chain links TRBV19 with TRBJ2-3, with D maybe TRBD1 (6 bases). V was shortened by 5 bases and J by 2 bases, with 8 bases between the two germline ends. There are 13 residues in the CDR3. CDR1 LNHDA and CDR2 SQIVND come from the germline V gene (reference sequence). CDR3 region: CASSEGHTDTQYF. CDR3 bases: TGTGCCAGTAGTGAGGGACACACAGATACGCAGTATTTT.

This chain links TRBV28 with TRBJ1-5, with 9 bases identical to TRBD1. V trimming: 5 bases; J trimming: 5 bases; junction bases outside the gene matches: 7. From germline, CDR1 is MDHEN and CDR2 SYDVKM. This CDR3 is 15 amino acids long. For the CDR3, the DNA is TGTGCCAGCAGTACGCCGGGACAGGGTCATCAGCCCCAGCATTTT. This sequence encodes CASSTPGQGHQPQHF. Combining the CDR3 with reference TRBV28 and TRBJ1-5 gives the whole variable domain DVKVTQSSRYLVKRTGEKVFLECVQDMDHENMFWYRQDPGLGLRLIYFSYDVKMKEKGDIPEGYSVSREKKERFSLILESASTNQTSMYLCASSTPGQGHQPQHFGDGTRLSIL.

The CDR3 DNA sequence: TGTGCCAGTCGATCAATTGGACAGGGTACTGAAGCTTTCTTT. It is translated as CASRSIGQGTEAFF. This chain joins TRBV19 and TRBJ1-1; 8 nucleotides align to TRBD1. Germline loops: CDR1 LNHDA, CDR2 SQIVND (reference sequence). After removal of 8 bases from V and 5 bases from J, the junction contained 10 bases not matched to a gene. The CDR3 has 14 residues.

The CDR3 here is CASSRGTSGSGNTIYF. The DNA for the CDR3 is TGTGCCAGTAGTAGAGGGACATCCGGCTCTGGAAACACCATATATTTT. The J gene is TRBJ1-3, the V gene TRBV19; possibly TRBD1 for D (6 bases). The CDR3 is 16 amino acids. The V gene's germline CDR1 is LNHDA and CDR2 SQIVND (reference sequence). V was cut by 4 bases and J by 0 bases, with 13 bases left in between.

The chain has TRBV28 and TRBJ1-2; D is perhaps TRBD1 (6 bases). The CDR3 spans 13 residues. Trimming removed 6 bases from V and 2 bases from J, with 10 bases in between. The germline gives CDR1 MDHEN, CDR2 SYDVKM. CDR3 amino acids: CASSQQGNYGYTF. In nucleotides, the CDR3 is TGTGCCAGCAGCCAACAGGGAAACTATGGCTACACCTTC.

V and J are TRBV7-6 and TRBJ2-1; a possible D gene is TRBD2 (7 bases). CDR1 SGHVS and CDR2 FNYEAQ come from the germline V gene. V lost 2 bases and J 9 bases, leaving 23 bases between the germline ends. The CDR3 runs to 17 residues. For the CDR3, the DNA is TGTGCCAGCAGCTTATGGGGAGGGGGAACCGGTAGTGGTGAGCAGTTCTTC. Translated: CASSLWGGGTGSGEQFF.

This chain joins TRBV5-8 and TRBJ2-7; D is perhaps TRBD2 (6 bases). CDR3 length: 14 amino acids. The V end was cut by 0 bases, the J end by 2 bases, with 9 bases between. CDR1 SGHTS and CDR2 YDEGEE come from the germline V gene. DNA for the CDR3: TGTGCCAGCAGCTTGGAGGGGAGGACCTACGAGCAGTACTTC. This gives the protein CASSLEGRTYEQYF. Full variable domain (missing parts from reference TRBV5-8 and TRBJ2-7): EAGVTQSPTHLIKTRGQQATLRCSPISGHTSVYWYQQALGLGLQFLLWYDEGEERNRGNFPPRFSGRQFPNYSSELNVNALELEDSALYLCASSLEGRTYEQYFGPGTRLTVT.

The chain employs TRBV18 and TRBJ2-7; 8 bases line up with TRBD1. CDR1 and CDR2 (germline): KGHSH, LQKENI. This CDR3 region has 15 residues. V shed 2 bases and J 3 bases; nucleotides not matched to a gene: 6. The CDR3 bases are TGTGCCAGCTCACCAAGCGGACAGGGATACTACGAGCAGTACTTC. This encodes CASSPSGQGYYEQYF. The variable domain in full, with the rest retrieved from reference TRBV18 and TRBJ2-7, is NAGVMQNPRHLVRRRGQEARLRCSPMKGHSHVYWYRQLPEEGLKFMVYLQKENIIDESGMPKERFSAEFPKEGPSILRIQQVVRGDSAAYFCASSPSGQGYYEQYFGPGTRLTVT.

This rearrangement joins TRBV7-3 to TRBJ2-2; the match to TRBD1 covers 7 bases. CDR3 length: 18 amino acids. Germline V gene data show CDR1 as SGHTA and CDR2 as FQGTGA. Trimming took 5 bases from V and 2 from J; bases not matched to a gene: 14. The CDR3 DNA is TGTGCCAGCAGCCCGAAGGGGGCCCGGGGCATTAACACCGGGGAGCTGTTTTTT. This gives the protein CASSPKGARGINTGELFF.

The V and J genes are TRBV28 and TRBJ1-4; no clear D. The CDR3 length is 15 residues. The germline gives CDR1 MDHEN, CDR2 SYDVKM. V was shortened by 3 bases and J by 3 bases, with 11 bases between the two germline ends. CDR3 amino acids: CASSLGGRSNEKLFF. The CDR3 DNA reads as TGTGCCAGCAGTTTGGGAGGGAGGTCTAATGAAAAACTGTTTTTT.

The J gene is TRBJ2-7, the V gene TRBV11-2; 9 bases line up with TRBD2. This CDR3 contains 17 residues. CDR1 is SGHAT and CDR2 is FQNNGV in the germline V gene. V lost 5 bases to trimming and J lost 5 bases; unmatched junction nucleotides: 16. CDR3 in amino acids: CASSQLSGVAGVDEQYF. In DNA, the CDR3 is TGTGCCAGCAGCCAACTCAGCGGAGTAGCGGGGGTTGACGAGCAGTACTTC.

The CDR3 region has the DNA TGCAGCGTTGTCGGCCCACAGGGGGGAGCTTACGAGCAGTACTTC. Encoded protein: CSVVGPQGGAYEQYF. This rearrangement joins TRBV29-1 to TRBJ2-7; TRBD1 aligns across 8 bases. V was clipped by 4 bases and J by 4 bases; unmatched bases: 12. CDR3 length equals 15 residues. Germline values: CDR1 SQVTM, CDR2 ANQGSEA.

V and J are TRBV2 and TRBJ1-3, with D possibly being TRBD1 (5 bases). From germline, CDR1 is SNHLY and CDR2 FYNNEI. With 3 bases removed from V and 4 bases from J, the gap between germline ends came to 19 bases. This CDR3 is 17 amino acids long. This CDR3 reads CASSEGGRVPPGNTIYF. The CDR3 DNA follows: TGTGCCAGCAGTGAGGGGGGAAGGGTACCCCCCGGAAACACCATATATTTT.

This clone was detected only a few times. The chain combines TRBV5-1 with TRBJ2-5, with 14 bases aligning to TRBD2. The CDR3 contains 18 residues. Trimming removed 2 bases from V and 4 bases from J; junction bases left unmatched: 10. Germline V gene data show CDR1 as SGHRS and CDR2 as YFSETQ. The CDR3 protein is CASSFYAGTSGGSETQYF. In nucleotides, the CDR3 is TGCGCCAGCAGCTTTTATGCCGGGACTAGCGGGGGCTCAGAGACCCAGTACTTC.

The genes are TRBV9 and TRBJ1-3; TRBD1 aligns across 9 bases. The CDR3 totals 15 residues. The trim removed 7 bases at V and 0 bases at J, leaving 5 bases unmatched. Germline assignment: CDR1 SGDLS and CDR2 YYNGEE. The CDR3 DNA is TGTGCCAGCGGACAGACAGGGGGCTCTGGAAACACCATATATTTT. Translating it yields CASGQTGGSGNTIYF.

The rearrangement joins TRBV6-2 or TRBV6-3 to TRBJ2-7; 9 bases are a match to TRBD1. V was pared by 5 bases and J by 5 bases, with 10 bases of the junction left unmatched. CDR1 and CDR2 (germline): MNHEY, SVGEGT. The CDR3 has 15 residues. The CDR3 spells CASSLTGTGSHEQYF. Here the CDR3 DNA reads TGTGCCAGCAGTCTGACCGGGACAGGGTCCCACGAGCAGTACTTC.